This T cell receptor beta chain stems from a study of cytomegalovirus exposure and HLA in healthy donors. Overall study context: As released early, the data held roughly 85 million unique TCRs from HLA-typed donors. General study results and limits: Based on reports, TCR beta sequences accurately predicted HLA-A and HLA-B alleles for most subjects.

Germline V gene data show CDR1 as SEHNR and CDR2 as FQNEAQ (reference sequence). The CDR3 is 14 amino acids. V dropped 0 bases and J dropped 7; count of bases not matched to a gene: 1. PCR was performed using 60 Vbeta and 13 Jbeta primers. The table came from immunoSEQ multiplex PCR; TCRdb's copy has only in-frame clones and leaves some out. The data show about 130,000 clones, with about 78% seen just once and 1.2% held by the top ten. As for this clone: No antigen is known for it.

The TCR originated in a female donor in good health and CMV-seronegative. The chain carries TRBV7-9 and TRBJ1-3, with TRBD1 matching 9 bases. Sequencing input: PBMCs. The CDR3 nucleotides are TGTGCCAGCAGCTTAGCAGGACAGGGGAACACCATATATTTT. Amino acids: CASSLAGQGNTIYF.